This T cell receptor beta chain was documented in a study of molecular identifiers for immune sequencing clone quantification. Study-level background: Naive CD8 RNA (around 20,000 or 99,000 cells) was divided into five aliquots, with four sequenced. General study findings and limits: In cases of identical TCR molecules sharing a barcode, highly expanded clone sizes could be underestimated. Clones that had above 20 RNA copies took up over 97% of effector molecules but under 1% in naive cells.

This clonotype appeared many times. What it binds is unknown. Germline V lookup: CDR1 SGDLS, CDR2 YYNGEE. This CDR3 is built from 17 residues. V gave up 4 bases and J gave up 2 bases; unmatched junction bases: 9. TCRdb reprocessed the PCR reads via MiXCR and lists one record per CDR3 protein. The data show some 59,000 distinct CDR3 sequences, approximately 26% seen once. The authors gated naive CD8 T cells as CD8+CD4-CCR7+CD45RA+ for sorting. Sequenced: naive CD8+ T cells from blood, with Jurkat cell RNA spiked in. Subset meaning: FACS-sorted CD8+CD4-CCR7+CD45RA+ naive T cells. The chain links TRBV9 to TRBJ2-2; 9 bases are shared with TRBD2. The sequence derives from a human donor in good health. Some libraries in this study had Jurkat cell RNA spiked in. CDR3 residues: CASSSRRLAENTGELFF. CDR3 sequence (DNA): TGTGCCAGCAGCTCGAGGAGACTAGCGGAAAACACCGGGGAGCTGTTTTTT.